This T cell receptor beta chain was identified in a study of immune heterogeneity within non-small cell lung tumors. Study in general: There was 1 tumor not otherwise specified, along with 10 non-squamous carcinomas and a few squamous cell carcinomas. Study-wide results and limits: Different patients shared few of their high-frequency T-cell receptor beta clonotypes.

Per sample, about 0.55 ug of bulk tumor genomic DNA was the template used. Surgical sampling yielded several biopsies per primary tumor (spaced far apart). The study enrolled patients with untreated, newly diagnosed non-small cell lung cancer who underwent curative surgery. Donation came from patients with newly diagnosed non-small cell lung cancer who were having surgery with curative intent. This clonotype was found a few times. Its antigen is as yet unknown. CDR1 is SGHRS, CDR2 YFSETQ, per germline. The CDR3 has 15 residues. Trimming took 0 bases from V and 6 from J; bases not matched to a gene: 6. Multiplex PCR amplified TCR beta CDR3 with 32 V and 13 J primers. Via MiXCR, TCRdb re-called the multiplex PCR reads, giving one row per CDR3 protein. The table shows roughly 4,900 distinct CDR3 sequences, with more than 30% occurring only once.

The sequence was collected from a woman between 50 and 59 years old with non-small cell lung cancer. The sequencing sample was made of lung tumor tissue. The chain joins TRBV5-1 to TRBJ2-1, with TRBD2 matching 7 bases. The CDR3 loop reads CASSLASGLSNEQFF. The CDR3 nucleotides are TGCGCCAGCAGCTTGGCCTCGGGACTATCCAATGAGCAGTTCTTC. The full variable domain, completed using reference TRBV5-1 and TRBJ2-1, is KAGVTQTPRYLIKTRGQQVTLSCSPISGHRSVSWYQQTPGQGLQFLFEYFSETQRNKGNFPGRFSGRQFSNSRSEMNVSTLELGDSALYLCASSLASGLSNEQFFGPGTRLTVL.